The TCR beta chain described here comes from a study of T cell repertoires in cytomegalovirus infection. Background on the study: It can be stated that public TCR beta signatures indicated CMV infection as well as a matching HLA type.

TCRdb recomputed calls from the reads with MiXCR, one row per CDR3 protein. Found here are approximately 470,000 distinct CDR3 sequences, 42% of them singletons; the top ten hold about 41%. A few counts support this clonotype. The target antigen is unknown. Study-level findings and limits: Clonotypes of TCR beta that were HLA-C-restricted and CMV-specific dominated the ex vivo response. Cumulative frequency (of public TCR beta family members) identified carriers of CMV plus the relevant HLA.

CDR1 SGHTA and CDR2 FQGNSA come from the germline V gene. The V end was cut by 4 bases, the J end by 1 base, with 11 bases between. This CDR3 spans 15 amino acids. The receptor was derived from a human donor in good health (CMV status not recorded). Some clones in this sample may be carry-over from other donors' samples. The sequences come from cultured PBMCs, collected from culture after CMV antigen stimulation. This chain joins TRBV7-2 and TRBJ2-1, with D possibly TRBD2 on 7 matching bases. The DNA for the CDR3 is TGTGCCAGCAGCTCCGGGGGGCTTTCCTACAATGAGCAGTTCTTC. Its translation is CASSSGGLSYNEQFF.